This T cell receptor beta chain is drawn from a study of T cell repertoires in cytomegalovirus infection. With 6 bases removed from V and 3 bases from J, the gap between germline ends came to 15 bases. The CDR3 totals 15 residues. MiXCR, applied by TCRdb to the reads, yields one record per CDR3 protein. This sample yields around 47,000 distinct CDR3 sequences, of which roughly a fifth are seen a single time; around four fifths belongs to the top ten. As for this clonotype: Its antigen is as yet unknown.

The chain recombines TRBV12-3 or TRBV12-4 with TRBJ1-5, with a weak D call TRBD1 (5 bases). Sequences were derived from CD8+ T cells from cultured PBMCs, sampled from culture after CMV antigen stimulation. The origin of this receptor is a human donor in good health (CMV status not recorded). Some clones in this sample may be carry-over from other donors' samples. The CDR3 nucleotides are TGTGCCAGCAGGGGGGGGTCCGGCTCCAATCAGCCCCAGCATTTT. Amino acid sequence: CASRGGSGSNQPQHF.